This T cell receptor (beta chain) was recovered during a study of blood T cell repertoires in COVID-19. The overall study: There were acute and convalescent COVID-19 samples, and they came from the United States, Italy and Spain. T cells, B-cell-depleted T cells, or PBMCs provided the cDNA or gDNA that served as material.

The germline V gene has CDR1 LNHDA and CDR2 SQIVND (reference sequence). This CDR3 contains 14 residues. After removal of 4 bases from V and 10 bases from J, the junction contained 6 bases not matched to a gene. In the study's own analysis: Amplification of reference gene primers was used by the study to estimate nucleated cell counts. TCRdb keeps only in-frame clones here, not all; method: immunoSEQ multiplex PCR. The DNA gave D and trimming, while V, J and clone size come from that table. The sample yields roughly 140,000 clones, 82% seen once. This chain links TRBV19 with TRBJ1-6, with 8 bases fitting TRBD1. The sequence derives from a woman aged 80 or older with acute or convalescent COVID-19. The sequenced sample was peripheral blood. CDR3 amino acids: CASSRDRGISPLHF. The CDR3 DNA reads as TGTGCCAGTAGTAGAGACAGGGGTATCTCACCCCTCCACTTT.